The clone carrying this T cell receptor (beta chain) appeared a few times. Its specificity is unknown. The sample is drawn from a study of a mutant IDH1 vaccine in newly diagnosed glioma. Study in general: Among treated patients, around 62% were male and roughly 38% female, and mean age was approximately 40 years. Those enrolled had earlier been treated with radiotherapy, temozolomide, or both, mostly both.

The time point was: week 23, last vaccination. Doses comprised 300 ug of mutant IDH1 20-mer peptide each, plus topical imiquimod. Germline lookup yields CDR1 SGHRS and CDR2 YFSETQ. Unmatched junction bases numbered 6, after V lost 4 bases and J lost 11 bases. This CDR3 has 13 residues. Generated by immunoSEQ multiplex PCR, the TCRdb table keeps only in-frame clones and is missing some. The profile shows roughly 70,000 clones, 84% of them singletons. The TCR sequence derives from a man aged 18 to 29 with glioma. The V call is TRBV5-1, the J call TRBJ1-6, with 7 nucleotides matching TRBD1. The sequences come from PBMCs, collected from a glioma patient whose treatment included an IDH1 peptide vaccine. The CDR3 sequence: CASSPDRRAPLHF. As DNA, the CDR3 is TGCGCCAGCAGCCCGGACAGGAGGGCACCCCTCCACTTT.